This TCR beta chain derives from a study of STAT5B mutations in CD4+ large granular lymphocyte leukemia. Study findings and constraints: Roughly 27% of private leukemic clonotypes occurred rarely in other patients' non-leukemic repertoires.

The table lists this clone with a count of one. Its specificity is unknown. Here immunoSEQ multiplex PCR was the method, and the copy in TCRdb shows in-frame clones only, minus some. The table records some 30,000 clones, 78% of them present only once. The TCR originated in a human donor in good health. The source material was CD4+ T cells from blood buffy coats.

Written as DNA, the CDR3 is TGCGCCAGCAGCCAGACGACAAGAATGGGGGAAGCTTTCTTT. Translated, it gives CASSQTTRMGEAFF. The gene calls are TRBV4-1 and TRBJ1-1; D is ambiguous. This CDR3 has 14 residues. The V end lost 3 bases, the J end lost 8 bases, and 16 bases lay between the germline ends. In germline, CDR1 is MGHRA, CDR2 YSYEKL.